The 30 T cell receptor beta chains below come from one sample, sequenced in a study of blood T cell repertoires in COVID-19. TCRdb's table, derived via immunoSEQ multiplex PCR, lists solely in-frame clones and lacks some. Of around 70,000 clones listed, roughly four fifths were seen once; the top ten hold roughly 1.9%. What was sequenced was peripheral blood. Source of these receptors: a woman aged 55-70 years with acute or convalescent COVID-19.

This clone was counted a single time. The chain is built from TRBV19 and TRBJ1-5; 7 nucleotides agree with TRBD1. The CDR3 spans 15 residues. Germline assignment: CDR1 LNHDA and CDR2 SQIVND (reference sequence). Trimming removed 5 bases from V and 5 bases from J; junction bases left unmatched: 9. DNA for the CDR3: TGTGCCAGTAGTGTTGAGACAGGGAGTCATCAGCCCCAGCATTTT. This sequence encodes CASSVETGSHQPQHF.

This chain connects TRBV2 to TRBJ1-2; D remains unclear. Trimming took 5 bases from V and 0 from J, leaving 19 bases between them. This CDR3 comprises 17 residues. Germline V gives CDR1 SNHLY, CDR2 FYNNEI. This CDR3 is CASSKSWLEAANYGYTF. CDR3 sequence (DNA): TGTGCCAGCAGTAAAAGTTGGTTAGAGGCAGCTAACTATGGCTACACCTTC.

This sequence joins TRBV7-9 and TRBJ1-6, with unresolved D. The ends were cut back, 2 bases at V and 10 bases at J, with 12 bases in the middle. The V gene's germline CDR1 is SEHNR and CDR2 FQNEAQ (reference sequence). The CDR3 consists of 14 residues. The CDR3 DNA reads as TGTGCCAGCAGCTTATTCTTGGGGAGGTCACCCCTCCACTTT. Translating gives CASSLFLGRSPLHF.

In DNA, the CDR3 is TGTGCCATCAGTGAGGGACAGGTCGGTGCCCAGCATTTT. Amino acids: CAISEGQVGAQHF. The chain joins TRBV10-3 to TRBJ1-5, with 7 bases lining up with TRBD1. This CDR3 is built from 13 residues. CDR1 and CDR2 from the germline V gene are ENHRY and SYGVKD. V was pared by 2 bases and J by 11 bases, with 6 bases of the junction left unmatched.

J is TRBJ1-1 and V is TRBV4-1; 10 bases align to TRBD1. The CDR3 is 18 amino acids. The junction had 8 bases not matched to a gene; V was cut back by 0 bases and J by 1 base. Germline CDR1 reads MGHRA; CDR2 reads YSYEKL. The CDR3 reads CASSQDSGQGGRNTEAFF. The CDR3 nucleotides read TGCGCCAGCAGCCAAGATTCAGGACAGGGGGGACGGAACACTGAAGCTTTCTTT.

The DNA of the CDR3 is TGTGCCAGCAGAAAACTTAGTACCGGGGAGCTGTTTTTT. It codes for CASRKLSTGELFF. J is TRBJ2-2 and V is TRBV27; unclear D gene. Germline CDR1 and CDR2: MNHEY and SMNVEV (reference sequence). V was trimmed by 6 bases and J by 5 bases, leaving 10 bases between them. This CDR3 has 13 amino acids.

The chain is built from TRBV5-1 and TRBJ1-3; TRBD1 agrees at 8 bases. J was trimmed by 0 bases and V by 4 bases; bases with no gene match: 6. Germline V lookup: CDR1 SGHRS, CDR2 YFSETQ. CDR3 length equals 16 residues. The CDR3 spells CASSAGQGFSGNTIYF. CDR3 DNA: TGCGCCAGCAGCGCAGGACAGGGATTCTCTGGAAACACCATATATTTT.

The V and J genes are TRBV24-1 and TRBJ2-3, with 10 nucleotides matching TRBD2. With 3 bases clipped from V and 0 bases from J, the junction kept 20 bases outside the gene matches. CDR3 length equals 22 residues. Germline CDR1 and CDR2: KGHDR and SFDVKD. CDR3 sequence (DNA): TGTGCCACCAGTGATCCGCGTCCGGAGATGAGCGGGAGGGCCCGGAGCACAGATACGCAGTATTTT. Amino acids: CATSDPRPEMSGRARSTDTQYF.

A word on this clone: The same CDR3 can be traced to other DNA sequences in this sample. The gene calls are TRBV2 and TRBJ1-2; 10 bases are shared with TRBD1. The CDR3 length is 14 residues. Germline CDR1 reads SNHLY; CDR2 reads FYNNEI. V lost 5 bases, J lost 4 bases, and 4 bases stayed unmatched. CDR3 sequence (DNA): TGTGCCAGCAGTCAGGGACAGGGGCCCTATGGCTACACCTTC. Encoded protein: CASSQGQGPYGYTF.

The chain has TRBV9 and TRBJ2-1; maybe TRBD2 (5 bases). The germline CDR1 and CDR2 sequences are SGDLS and YYNGEE. This CDR3 has 15 residues. The V and J ends lost 0 bases and 7 bases respectively, with 14 bases between them. Written as DNA, the CDR3 is TGTGCCAGCAGCGTAGGTTCGTGGGGAGAGAATGAGCAGTTCTTC. It encodes CASSVGSWGENEQFF.

This rearrangement joins TRBV3-1 (or the pseudogene TRBV3-2) to TRBJ2-5; the D gene is possibly TRBD2 (6 bases). Germline values: CDR1 LGHDT, CDR2 YNNKEL (reference sequence). The V end lost 5 bases, the J end lost 2 bases, and 12 bases lay between the germline ends. The CDR3 is 14 amino acids. The CDR3 reads CASSSGLLQETQYF. The CDR3 bases are TGTGCCAGCAGCTCGGGACTGTTACAAGAGACCCAGTACTTC.

V and J are TRBV18 and TRBJ2-7; 9 nucleotides agree with TRBD1. J was trimmed by 4 bases and V by 6 bases; bases with no gene match: 16. CDR1 is KGHSH, CDR2 LQKENI, per germline. The CDR3 sequence is 17 residues long. The CDR3 is CASSPRGQGTGRYEQYF. CDR3 in DNA: TGTGCCAGCTCTCCAAGGGGCCAGGGGACAGGGAGATACGAGCAGTACTTC.

The chain is built from TRBV7-2 and TRBJ1-2; no firm D call. V was shortened by 2 bases and J by 2 bases, with 12 bases between the two germline ends. This CDR3 is 15 amino acids long. CDR1 and CDR2 (germline): SGHTA, FQGNSA. The CDR3 loop is CASSLTRVANYGYTF. The CDR3 region has the DNA TGTGCCAGCAGCTTAACCCGGGTTGCGAACTATGGCTACACCTTC.

J is TRBJ1-3 and V is TRBV3-1 (or the pseudogene TRBV3-2); weak D call: TRBD1 (6 bases). CDR3 size: 15 residues. CDR1 and CDR2 (germline): LGHDT, YNNKEL (reference sequence). Trimming left V 3 bases short and J 3 bases short, with 12 bases between. CDR3 loop: CASSQGGGVGNTIYF. The CDR3 coding sequence is TGTGCCAGCAGCCAGGGTGGGGGCGTTGGAAACACCATATATTTT.

The chain carries TRBV28 and TRBJ2-1, with 10 bases fitting TRBD2. V shed 6 bases and J 3 bases; nucleotides not matched to a gene: 8. CDR1 is MDHEN, CDR2 SYDVKM, per germline. This CDR3 is 16 amino acids long. The DNA of the CDR3 is TGTGCCAGCAGCCCAACAGCGGGGGGGAACTACAATGAGCAGTTCTTC. Its translation is CASSPTAGGNYNEQFF.

The CDR3 loop is CASSTTGGGEAFF. The CDR3 nucleotides are TGTGCCAGTAGTACCACAGGGGGCGGTGAAGCTTTCTTT. The chain combines TRBV19 with TRBJ1-1, with TRBD1 matching 9 bases. Germline V CDR1 and CDR2: LNHDA, SQIVND (reference sequence). This CDR3 has 13 residues. The V segment lost 4 bases and the J segment 7 bases; nucleotides outside the gene matches: 4.

The sample holds one count of this clone. The chain recombines TRBV3-1 (or the pseudogene TRBV3-2) with TRBJ1-2; 8 nucleotides agree with TRBD1. Germline loops: CDR1 LGHDT, CDR2 YNNKEL (reference sequence). V lost 0 bases, J lost 8 bases, and 8 bases stayed unmatched. The CDR3 is 15 amino acids. The CDR3 DNA follows: TGTGCCAGCAGCCAAGATAACAGGGGGTTGGGGGGCTACACCTTC. Protein sequence: CASSQDNRGLGGYTF.

The chain recombines TRBV6-5 with TRBJ1-1, with 7 bases identical to TRBD1. Germline V CDR1 and CDR2: MNHEY, SVGAGI. The CDR3 length is 14 residues. With 7 bases clipped from V and 5 bases from J, the junction kept 10 bases outside the gene matches. The CDR3 is CASTSLTGRTEAFF. CDR3 bases: TGTGCCAGCACCTCTCTGACAGGGCGAACTGAAGCTTTCTTT.

The chain is built from TRBV10-2 and TRBJ2-2, with D perhaps matching TRBD1 (6 bases). The CDR3 consists of 14 residues. Trimming cost V 6 bases and J 1 base, with 9 bases left between them. The V gene's germline CDR1 is WSHSY and CDR2 SAAADI. The CDR3 is CASRQGVNTGELFF. The CDR3 DNA reads as TGCGCCAGCAGACAGGGCGTGAACACCGGGGAGCTGTTTTTT.

Only one count was recorded for this clone. The V and J genes are TRBV15 and TRBJ2-5; D remains ambiguous. Germline CDR1 is LNHNV and CDR2 is YYDKDF (reference sequence). The V end lost 0 bases, the J end lost 7 bases, and 6 bases lay between the germline ends. The CDR3 runs 12 residues. The CDR3 DNA follows: TGTGCCACCAGCAGAGATACCGGGACCCAGTACTTC. It encodes CATSRDTGTQYF.

A single count supports this clone. The chain uses TRBV7-3 and TRBJ2-3, with D unresolved. The CDR3 has 16 residues. The V gene's germline CDR1 is SGHTA and CDR2 FQGTGA. V was cut by 0 bases and J by 0 bases, with 10 bases left in between. DNA for the CDR3: TGTGCCAGCAGCTTAACGTTTTCGCGAAGCACAGATACGCAGTATTTT. Translating it yields CASSLTFSRSTDTQYF.

This chain connects TRBV28 to TRBJ1-5; TRBD1 is a possible D gene (5 bases). The germline V gene encodes CDR1 MDHEN and CDR2 SYDVKM. CDR3 size: 20 residues. V lost 6 bases and J lost 0, with 27 bases in between. The CDR3: CASRKVTGPRGFLSNQPQHF. Here the CDR3 DNA reads TGTGCCAGCAGAAAAGTGACGGGACCGCGGGGATTCCTTAGCAATCAGCCCCAGCATTTT.

The V gene is TRBV28, the J gene TRBJ1-6; D gene uncertain. From germline, CDR1 is MDHEN and CDR2 SYDVKM. This CDR3 has 16 amino acids. V was pared by 6 bases and J by 8 bases, with 20 bases between. The DNA for the CDR3 is TGTGCCAGCAGCAAAGGCAGGAGCGGTAGAGATTCACCCCTCCACTTT. Encoded protein: CASSKGRSGRDSPLHF.

The V gene is TRBV6-5, the J gene TRBJ1-5, with D tentatively TRBD1 (5 bases). The CDR3 is 13 amino acids. The V end lost 6 bases, the J end lost 6 bases, and 12 bases lay between the germline ends. The germline V gene encodes CDR1 MNHEY and CDR2 SVGAGI. CDR3 DNA: TGTGCCAGCAGCAGACAGTTTCTTCAGCCCCAGCATTTT. Translated: CASSRQFLQPQHF.

This clone showed up just once. The chain recombines TRBV7-3 with TRBJ1-1; the match to TRBD1 covers 7 bases. This CDR3 has 15 residues. CDR1 is SGHTA, CDR2 FQGTGA, per germline. The V segment lost 5 bases and the J segment 1 base; nucleotides outside the gene matches: 7. This CDR3 is CASSLYGTANTEAFF. DNA for the CDR3: TGTGCCAGCAGCCTCTACGGGACAGCGAACACTGAAGCTTTCTTT.

The V call is TRBV5-1, the J call TRBJ2-2; 7 bases fit TRBD2. The germline V gene has CDR1 SGHRS and CDR2 YFSETQ. The CDR3 spans 16 residues. After removal of 3 bases from V and 3 bases from J, the junction contained 8 bases not matched to a gene. The CDR3 DNA reads as TGCGCCAGCAGCTGGGAGGGCCAGGGCTACACCGGGGAGCTGTTTTTT. Encoded protein: CASSWEGQGYTGELFF.

V gene TRBV7-2 combines with J gene TRBJ1-2; no clear D gene. The CDR3 is made up of 13 amino acids. Trimming shortened V by 5 bases and J by 2 bases, and 9 bases separated the two germline ends. Germline V gene sequence: CDR1 SGHTA, CDR2 FQGNSA. CDR3 amino acids: CASSGDGNYGYTF. CDR3 coding DNA: TGTGCCAGCAGCGGCGACGGGAACTATGGCTACACCTTC.

In DNA, the CDR3 is TGTGCCAGCAGTCCACTAATACAGGTTTATGGCTACACCTTC. Translation: CASSPLIQVYGYTF. This chain links TRBV28 with TRBJ1-2; possible D gene TRBD1, 5 bases. Germline assignment: CDR1 MDHEN and CDR2 SYDVKM. With 5 bases removed from V and 5 bases from J, the gap between germline ends came to 15 bases. The CDR3 runs 14 residues.

This clone turned up a few times. V and J are TRBV6-5 and TRBJ1-4, with 8 bases aligning to TRBD1. The V gene end was trimmed by 5 bases and the J gene end by 10 bases; junction bases not matched to a gene: 9. The CDR3 runs to 14 residues. CDR1 is MNHEY and CDR2 is SVGAGI in the germline V gene. The CDR3 sequence is CASSTRTGYGKLFF. CDR3 coding DNA: TGTGCCAGCAGTACCCGGACAGGGTACGGAAAACTGTTTTTT.

This sequence joins TRBV5-1 and TRBJ1-4, with a weak D call TRBD1 (6 bases). CDR1 SGHRS and CDR2 YFSETQ come from the germline V gene. The V end lost 3 bases, the J end lost 4 bases, and 13 bases lay between the germline ends. The CDR3 has 15 residues. This chain's CDR3 is CASSSAGAGNEKLFF. The CDR3 bases are TGCGCCAGCAGCTCCGCAGGGGCAGGTAATGAAAAACTGTTTTTT.